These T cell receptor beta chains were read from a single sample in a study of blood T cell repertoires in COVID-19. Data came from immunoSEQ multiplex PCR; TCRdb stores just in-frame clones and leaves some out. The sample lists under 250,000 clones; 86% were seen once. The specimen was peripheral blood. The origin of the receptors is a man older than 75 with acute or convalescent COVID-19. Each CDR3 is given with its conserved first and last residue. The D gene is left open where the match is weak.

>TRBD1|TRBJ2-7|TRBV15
CATSSTGGAYEQYF
TGTGCCACCAGCAGCACAGGGGGCGCCTACGAGCAGTACTTC
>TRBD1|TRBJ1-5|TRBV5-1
CASSPGTAYNQPQHF
TGCGCCAGCAGCCCGGGGACAGCCTACAATCAGCCCCAGCATTTT
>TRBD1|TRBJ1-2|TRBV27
CASSLFGTGAPPHNGYTF
TGTGCCAGCAGTTTATTCGGGACAGGGGCTCCCCCCCATAATGGCTACACCTTC
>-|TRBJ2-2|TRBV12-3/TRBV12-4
CASSLSGELFF
TGTGCCAGCAGTTTGAGCGGGGAGCTGTTTTTT
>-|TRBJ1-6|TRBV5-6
CASSFVSSYNSPLHF
TGTGCCAGCAGCTTTGTCAGCTCCTATAATTCACCCCTCCACTTT
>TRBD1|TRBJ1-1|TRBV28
CASSSTGGRDTEAFF
TGTGCCAGCAGTTCAACAGGGGGCCGGGACACTGAAGCTTTCTTT
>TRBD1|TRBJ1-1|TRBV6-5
CASSYLGQTNTEAFF
TGTGCCAGCAGTTACTTGGGACAGACCAACACTGAAGCTTTCTTT
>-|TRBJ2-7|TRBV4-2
CASSPSFGHMNYEQYF
TGTGCCAGCAGCCCCTCCTTTGGGCACATGAACTACGAGCAGTACTTC
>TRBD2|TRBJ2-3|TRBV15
CATSVGGGTTDTQYF
TGTGCCACCAGCGTCGGGGGAGGGACGACAGATACGCAGTATTTT
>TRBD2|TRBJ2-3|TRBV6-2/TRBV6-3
CASSRSGASTDTQYF
TGTGCCAGCAGCCGTAGCGGGGCGAGCACAGATACGCAGTATTTT